Each of the 10 T cell receptor beta chains below was sequenced from the same sample in a study of response to subunit inactivated influenza vaccine. TCRdb passed the RT-PCR reads through MiXCR, listing each CDR3 protein once. Of about 570,000 distinct CDR3 sequences listed, about 11% are singletons. These records were also assigned to another study, of T cells expressing NK-cell markers. As that study records: Template switching by 5'RACE with UMIs generated the TCR beta cDNA.

Source: PBMCs from blood, taken on the day of vaccination. The source is a man between 50 and 59 years old who received an inactivated influenza vaccine.

There are many counts of this clonotype. The chain employs TRBV5-4 and TRBJ2-3, with a weak D call TRBD2 (5 bases). The CDR3 runs to 14 residues. Germline lookup yields CDR1 SGHNT and CDR2 YYREEE (reference sequence). The V end lost 1 base, the J end lost 2 bases, and 8 bases lay between the germline ends. CDR3 sequence reads: CASSLKRDTDTQYF. The CDR3 DNA reads as TGTGCCAGCAGCTTGAAACGGGACACAGATACGCAGTATTTT. The full variable domain, completed using reference TRBV5-4 and TRBJ2-3, is ETGVTQSPTHLIKTRGQQVTLRCSSQSGHNTVSWYQQALGQGPQFIFQYYREEENGRGNFPPRFSGLQFPNYSSELNVNALELDDSALYLCASSLKRDTDTQYFGPGTRLTVL.

The J gene is TRBJ2-5, the V gene TRBV6-1; D tentatively reads TRBD1 or TRBD2 (5 bases each). CDR1 is MNHNS, CDR2 SASEGT, per germline. Deletions cut 6 bases from V and 1 base from J, with 12 bases between. The CDR3 is 14 amino acids. CDR3 bases: TGTGCCAGCAGCCGGGGACGTATCCAAGAGACCCAGTACTTC. Translating gives CASSRGRIQETQYF.

J is TRBJ2-7 and V is TRBV6-2 or TRBV6-3, with 13 bases identical to TRBD2. The CDR3 runs to 15 residues. Germline CDR1 MNHEY, CDR2 SVGEGT. V gave up 8 bases and J gave up 5 bases; unmatched junction bases: 9. The CDR3 loop reads CASQRLGLAGNEQYF. The CDR3 nucleotides read TGTGCCAGCCAAAGACTGGGACTAGCGGGGAACGAGCAGTACTTC.

The chain couples TRBV6-1 to TRBJ1-2; the match to TRBD1 covers 8 bases. From germline, CDR1 is MNHNS and CDR2 SASEGT. Trimming cost V 4 bases and J 8 bases; bases outside gene matches: 6. The CDR3 runs 13 residues. CDR3 in DNA: TGTGCCAGCAGTGCCAGGGGGCTGAGCGGCTACACCTTC. It translates to CASSARGLSGYTF.

V and J are TRBV30 and TRBJ1-6; TRBD1 matches at 11 bases. Germline trimming cut 0 bases from V and 10 bases from J; bases unmatched to any gene: 5. The germline V gene has CDR1 GTSNPN and CDR2 SVGIG (reference sequence). The CDR3 runs to 15 residues. The CDR3 spells CAWSVLGQGGSPLHF. Written as DNA, the CDR3 is TGTGCCTGGAGTGTACTGGGACAGGGGGGGTCACCCCTCCACTTT. Full variable domain (remainder filled in from reference TRBV30 and TRBJ1-6): SQTIHQWPATLVQPVGSPLSLECTVEGTSNPNLYWYRQAAGRGLQLLFYSVGIGQISSEVPQNLSASRPQDRQFILSSKKLLLSDSGFYLCAWSVLGQGGSPLHFGNGTRLTVT.

A few counts support this clonotype. This chain uses TRBV5-1 with TRBJ2-3; D possibly corresponds to TRBD2 (6 bases). Trimming left V 0 bases short and J 8 bases short, with 10 bases between. From germline, CDR1 is SGHRS and CDR2 YFSETQ. The CDR3 spans 13 residues. CDR3 sequence reads: CASSLAVEGTQYF. CDR3 DNA: TGCGCCAGCAGCTTGGCCGTGGAGGGTACGCAGTATTTT.

This chain uses TRBV28 with TRBJ2-1; D call uncertain. The length of the CDR3 is 14 residues. With 5 bases removed from V and 5 bases from J, the gap between germline ends came to 13 bases. Germline V lookup: CDR1 MDHEN, CDR2 SYDVKM. The CDR3 is CASSPQLVNNEQFF. The DNA of the CDR3 is TGTGCCAGCAGTCCGCAGTTAGTCAACAATGAGCAGTTCTTC.

This rearrangement joins TRBV12-3 or TRBV12-4 to TRBJ2-7; 10 bases agree with TRBD1. The CDR3 runs 14 residues. The J segment lost 4 bases and the V segment lost 8 bases, leaving 8 bases of the junction unmatched. CDR3 in amino acids: CASLKTGGPYEQYF. CDR3 coding DNA: TGTGCCAGCCTCAAGACAGGGGGCCCTTACGAGCAGTACTTC.

This clonotype was seen a few times. The rearrangement joins TRBV5-1 to TRBJ2-1; 7 bases map to TRBD2. The V gene end was trimmed by 3 bases and the J gene end by 6 bases; junction bases not matched to a gene: 12. Germline CDR1 reads SGHRS; CDR2 reads YFSETQ. This CDR3 has 16 amino acids. The CDR3 DNA is TGCGCCAGCAGCTCCGAACGCAGCGGGGCCTCCAATGAGCAGTTCTTC. Translation gives CASSSERSGASNEQFF. The variable domain in full, with the rest retrieved from reference TRBV5-1 and TRBJ2-1, is KAGVTQTPRYLIKTRGQQVTLSCSPISGHRSVSWYQQTPGQGLQFLFEYFSETQRNKGNFPGRFSGRQFSNSRSEMNVSTLELGDSALYLCASSSERSGASNEQFFGPGTRLTVL.

The chain is built from TRBV3-1 and TRBJ2-7; D unresolved. Germline V gives CDR1 LGHDT, CDR2 YNNKEL (reference sequence). The CDR3 totals 11 residues. V lost 2 bases and J lost 7, with 6 bases in between. CDR3 protein: CASSQLGEQYF. DNA of the CDR3: TGTGCCAGCAGCCAATTGGGGGAGCAGTACTTC.